The T cell receptor beta chain described here comes from a study of radiotherapy plus CTLA-4 blockade in lung cancer. Ipilimumab-mediated CTLA-4 blockade plus focal radiation was given to patients having chemo-refractory metastatic non-small-cell lung cancer. Libraries were prepared by immunoSEQ multiplex PCR; TCRdb keeps only in-frame clonotypes and omits some of them. The sample has about 27,000 clones; 65% to 85% are singletons. Study conclusions and caveats: According to reports, early shifts in blood T cell clones, alongside interferon-beta, forecast response most accurately.

This clone was detected only a few times. Its antigen is undetermined. This CDR3 region has 15 residues. Trimming took off 4 bases at V and 2 bases at J, with 14 bases between the two ends. Germline V gene sequence: CDR1 LGHNA, CDR2 YSLEER. The specimen was peripheral blood, collected from a patient treated with radiotherapy plus ipilimumab. This TCR was recovered from a human donor with non-small cell lung cancer who had stable disease on radiotherapy plus ipilimumab. The genes are TRBV4-3 and TRBJ1-1, with D perhaps matching TRBD1 (5 bases). The CDR3 region is CASSPTGHPNTEAFF. The CDR3 nucleotides are TGCGCCAGCAGCCCAACAGGACACCCAAACACTGAAGCTTTCTTT.